A selection of T cell receptor beta chains follows, all from one sample in a study of T cell responses to AZD1222 COVID-19 vaccine. Some clones are missing from TCRdb's copy, which holds only in-frame ones; the method was immunoSEQ multiplex PCR. The sample holds 200,000 or so clones; approximately 93% are singletons and the top ten take roughly 0.99%. The sequencing here drew on peripheral blood, taken 28 days after the second AZD1222 dose. These receptors were obtained from an adult who received the AZD1222 COVID-19 vaccine. Each CDR3 is given with its conserved first and last residue. The order of the fields is V gene, J gene, D gene, clone size, CDR3 DNA, CDR3 protein. A D gene is named only where the DNA matches it firmly. Size tells how often a clone was seen (once, few, many) or the class of an expanded clone, and some rows leave it out.

TRBV14	TRBJ1-1	TRBD1	-	TGTGCCAGCAGCAACTGGCCGGGACAGGGTGACACTGAAGCTTTCTTT	CASSNWPGQGDTEAFF
TRBV5-1	TRBJ1-4	TRBD1	-	TGCGCCAGCACCCTGACAGGGGAGGGAAGTGAAAAACTGTTTTTT	CASTLTGEGSEKLFF
TRBV7-2	TRBJ1-2	-	-	TGTGCCAGCAGCTTCGGGTCCTATGGCTACACCTTC	CASSFGSYGYTF
TRBV15	TRBJ1-1	-	-	TGTGCCACCAGCAGAGATGGGGGCAGGATGAACACTGAAGCTTTCTTT	CATSRDGGRMNTEAFF
TRBV29-1	TRBJ2-7	-	once	TGCAGCGTTGTCCAAGGGACGACCTACGAGCAGTACTTC	CSVVQGTTYEQYF
TRBV2	TRBJ1-5	-	few	TGTGCCAGCAGTGGATGGGGAAATCAGCCCCAGCATTTT	CASSGWGNQPQHF
TRBV5-8	TRBJ2-7	-	-	TGTGCCAGCAGCTTGCCCGGTAGCTCCTACGAGCAGTACTTC	CASSLPGSSYEQYF
TRBV14	TRBJ1-1	-	-	TGTGCCAGCAGCCAACACTCTGAAGCTTTCTTT	CASSQHSEAFF
TRBV5-1	TRBJ1-5	-	-	TGCGCCAGCAGCCTCGACGGGGACACCGCCTATCAGCCCCAGCATTTT	CASSLDGDTAYQPQHF
TRBV7-6	TRBJ1-5	TRBD1	-	TGTGCCAGCAGCTTCCGGACAGGGGCTGGTCAGCCCCAGCATTTT	CASSFRTGAGQPQHF
TRBV7-9	TRBJ2-7	TRBD1	-	TGTGCCAGCGACAAAGACAGGGTATCGGCCGAGCAGTACTTC	CASDKDRVSAEQYF
TRBV25-1	TRBJ1-2	-	-	TGTGCCAGCAGTGAAGGTCTGGGGGTGTATGGCTACACCTTC	CASSEGLGVYGYTF
TRBV29-1	TRBJ1-1	-	-	TGCGGGGCAAAGAACACTGAAGCTTTCTTT	CGAKNTEAFF
TRBV6-1	TRBJ1-5	-	once	TGTGCCAGCAGTGAATGGGAGGGGTTAAGTCAGCCCCAGCATTTT	CASSEWEGLSQPQHF
TRBV21-1	TRBJ1-3	-	-	TGTGCCAGCAGCAAAGGGGAGGGGGCCTCATGGGGAAACACCATATATTTT	CASSKGEGASWGNTIYF
TRBV2	TRBJ1-1	TRBD1	-	TGTGCCAGCAGTGAACAGGGGGACGGAAGAAGAGCTTTCTTT	CASSEQGDGRRAFF
TRBV11-2	TRBJ2-7	TRBD2	-	TGTGCCAGCAGCTTTAGCGGGGGGCTCTCCTACGAGCAGTACTTC	CASSFSGGLSYEQYF
TRBV6-2/TRBV6-3	TRBJ2-1	-	-	TGTGCCAGCAGTTACGACAGGCTCACCGTATACTACAATGAGCAGTTCTTC	CASSYDRLTVYYNEQFF
TRBV7-8	TRBJ2-7	-	-	TGTGCCAGCAGCTTATTGGCGGACTACGAGCAGTACTTC	CASSLLADYEQYF
TRBV9	TRBJ2-1	-	-	TGTGCCAGCAGCGTAGGATCGGCGGGTGAGCAGTTCTTC	CASSVGSAGEQFF
TRBV23-1	TRBJ1-1	-	-	TGCGCCAGCAGTCAGGGGGACCAAACGGCCACTGAAGCTTTCTTT	CASSQGDQTATEAFF
TRBV7-2	TRBJ1-1	-	-	TGTGCCAGCAGCTTAACGGCTGAGGTGAACACTGAAGCTTTCTTT	CASSLTAEVNTEAFF
TRBV7-2	TRBJ1-4	-	-	TGTGCCAGCAGCTTAGGGAGGGAAAAACTGTTTTTT	CASSLGREKLFF
TRBV11-2	TRBJ2-3	TRBD2	-	TGTGCCAGCAGCTCTACTAGCGGGGGGGTGTCAGATACGCAGTATTTT	CASSSTSGGVSDTQYF
TRBV12-5	TRBJ1-2	-	-	TGTGCTAGTGGTTTGGGACCATATGGCTACACCTTC	CASGLGPYGYTF
TRBV2	TRBJ2-7	-	-	TGTGCCAGCATGAGACAGGAAGCCTACGAGCAGTACTTC	CASMRQEAYEQYF
TRBV28	TRBJ1-4	-	-	TGTGCCAGCAGTTTATTGACAGTAAGGAATGAAAAACTGTTTTTT	CASSLLTVRNEKLFF
TRBV9	TRBJ2-2	TRBD1	-	TGTGCCAGCAGCAAATCAGGGGGCGACACCGGGGAGCTGTTTTTT	CASSKSGGDTGELFF
TRBV27	TRBJ1-1	TRBD1	-	TGTGCCAGCAGTTTACGGGACAGTGGGACTGAAGCTTTCTTT	CASSLRDSGTEAFF
TRBV7-9	TRBJ1-2	TRBD1	-	TGTGCCAGCAGCTTAGCCCCGGACAGGTCGGGTGGCTACACCTTC	CASSLAPDRSGGYTF
TRBV21-1	TRBJ2-3	-	-	TGTGCCAGCAGCAAAGTTGGCAGGTCCGATACGCAGTATTTT	CASSKVGRSDTQYF